This TCR beta chain was recorded in a study of T cell changes during pregnancy in multiple sclerosis. TCRdb's copy holds only in-frame clones and misses some; the assay was immunoSEQ multiplex PCR. The table shows 100,000 or so clones, with roughly nine tenths occurring only once. The CDR3 runs 13 residues. CDR1 and CDR2 from the germline V gene are SGHTA and FQGNSA. Trimming cost V 5 bases and J 8 bases, with 15 bases left between them. Sequenced material: peripheral blood, taken in the second trimester of pregnancy. The receptor was derived from a female donor with multiple sclerosis, enrolled in a pregnancy study. V is TRBV7-2 and J is TRBJ1-2; weak D call: TRBD1 (5 bases). The CDR3 loop is CASSQGGIGGYTF. CDR3 in DNA: TGTGCCAGCAGCCAGGGTGGAATAGGAGGCTACACCTTC.